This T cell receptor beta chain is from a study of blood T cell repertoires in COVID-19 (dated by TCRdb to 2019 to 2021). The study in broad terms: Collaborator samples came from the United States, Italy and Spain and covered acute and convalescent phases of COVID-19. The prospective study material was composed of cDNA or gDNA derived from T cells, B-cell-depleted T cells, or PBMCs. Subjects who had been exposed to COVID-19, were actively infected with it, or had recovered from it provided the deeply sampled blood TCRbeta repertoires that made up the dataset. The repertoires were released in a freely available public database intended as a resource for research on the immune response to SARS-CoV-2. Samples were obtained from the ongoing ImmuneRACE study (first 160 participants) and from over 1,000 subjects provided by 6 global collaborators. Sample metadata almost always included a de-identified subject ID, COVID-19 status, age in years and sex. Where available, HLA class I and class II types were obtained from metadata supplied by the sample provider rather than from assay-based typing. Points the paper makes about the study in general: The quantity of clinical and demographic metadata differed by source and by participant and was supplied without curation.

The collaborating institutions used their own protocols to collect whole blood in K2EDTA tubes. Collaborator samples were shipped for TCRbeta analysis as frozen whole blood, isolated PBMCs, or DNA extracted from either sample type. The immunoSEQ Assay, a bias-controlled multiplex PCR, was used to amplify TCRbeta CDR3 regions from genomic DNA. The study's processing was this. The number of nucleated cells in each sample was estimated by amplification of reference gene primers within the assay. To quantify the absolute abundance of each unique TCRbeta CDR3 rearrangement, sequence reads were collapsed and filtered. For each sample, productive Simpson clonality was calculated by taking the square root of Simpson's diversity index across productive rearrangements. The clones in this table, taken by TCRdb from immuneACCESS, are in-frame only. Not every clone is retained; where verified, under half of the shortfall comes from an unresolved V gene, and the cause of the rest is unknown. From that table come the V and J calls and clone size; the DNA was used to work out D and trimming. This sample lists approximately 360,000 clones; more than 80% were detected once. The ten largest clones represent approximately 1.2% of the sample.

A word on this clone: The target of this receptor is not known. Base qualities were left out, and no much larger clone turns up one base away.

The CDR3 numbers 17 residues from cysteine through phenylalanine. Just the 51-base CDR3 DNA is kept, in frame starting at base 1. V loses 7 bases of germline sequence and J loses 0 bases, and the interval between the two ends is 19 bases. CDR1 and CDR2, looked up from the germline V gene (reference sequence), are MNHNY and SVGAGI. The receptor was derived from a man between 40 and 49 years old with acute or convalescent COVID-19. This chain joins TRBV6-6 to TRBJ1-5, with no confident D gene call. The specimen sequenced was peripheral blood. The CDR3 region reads CASIRPGSGDSNQPQHF. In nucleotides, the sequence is TGTGCCAGCATTCGCCCGGGGTCTGGGGATAGCAATCAGCCCCAGCATTTT.